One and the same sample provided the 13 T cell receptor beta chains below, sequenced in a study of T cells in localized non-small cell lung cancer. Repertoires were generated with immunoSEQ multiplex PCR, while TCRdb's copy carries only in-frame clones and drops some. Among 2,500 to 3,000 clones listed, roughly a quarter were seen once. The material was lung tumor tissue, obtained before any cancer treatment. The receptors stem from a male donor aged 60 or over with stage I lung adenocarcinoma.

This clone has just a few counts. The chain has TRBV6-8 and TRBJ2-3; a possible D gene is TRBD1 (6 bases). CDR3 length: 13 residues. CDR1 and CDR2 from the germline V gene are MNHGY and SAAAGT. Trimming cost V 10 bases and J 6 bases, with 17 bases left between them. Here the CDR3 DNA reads TGTGCCATCAGGCCCGCAGGGGCGGATACGCAGTATTTT. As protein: CAIRPAGADTQYF.

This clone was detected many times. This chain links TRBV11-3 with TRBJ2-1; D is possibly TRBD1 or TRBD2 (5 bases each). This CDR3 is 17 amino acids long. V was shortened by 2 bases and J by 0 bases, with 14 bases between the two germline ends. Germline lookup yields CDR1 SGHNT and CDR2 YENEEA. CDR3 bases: TGTGCCAGCAGCTTAAGCCTAGGGGAGAGCTCCTACAATGAGCAGTTCTTC. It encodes CASSLSLGESSYNEQFF.

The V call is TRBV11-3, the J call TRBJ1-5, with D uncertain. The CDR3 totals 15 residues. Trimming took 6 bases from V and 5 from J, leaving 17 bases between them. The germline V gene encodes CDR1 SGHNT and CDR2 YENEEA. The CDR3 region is CASSPQGGLDQPQHF. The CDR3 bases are TGTGCCAGCAGTCCACAAGGAGGGTTGGATCAGCCCCAGCATTTT.

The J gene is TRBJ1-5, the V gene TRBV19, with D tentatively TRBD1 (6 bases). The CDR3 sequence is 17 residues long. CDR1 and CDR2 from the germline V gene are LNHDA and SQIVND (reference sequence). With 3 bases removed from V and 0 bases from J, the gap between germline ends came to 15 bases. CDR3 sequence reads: CASSIEERGDSNQPQHF. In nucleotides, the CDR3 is TGTGCCAGTAGTATCGAGGAAAGGGGGGATAGCAATCAGCCCCAGCATTTT.

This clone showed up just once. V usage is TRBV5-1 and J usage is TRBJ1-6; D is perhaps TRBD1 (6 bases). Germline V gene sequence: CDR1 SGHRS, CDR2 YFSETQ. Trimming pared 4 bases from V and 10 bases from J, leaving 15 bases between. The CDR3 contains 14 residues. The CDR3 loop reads CASSEGDGRSPLHF. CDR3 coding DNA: TGCGCCAGCAGCGAGGGGGACGGGCGGTCACCCCTCCACTTT.

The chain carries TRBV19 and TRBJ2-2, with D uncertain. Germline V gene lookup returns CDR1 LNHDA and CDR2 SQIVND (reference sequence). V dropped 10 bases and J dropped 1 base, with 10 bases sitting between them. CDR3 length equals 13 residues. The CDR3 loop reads CATSHRNTGELFF. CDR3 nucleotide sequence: TGTGCCACTTCTCACAGGAACACCGGGGAGCTGTTTTTT.

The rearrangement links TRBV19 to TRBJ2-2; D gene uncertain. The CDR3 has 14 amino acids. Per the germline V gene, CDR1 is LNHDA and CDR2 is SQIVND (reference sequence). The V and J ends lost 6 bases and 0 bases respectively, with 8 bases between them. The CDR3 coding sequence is TGTGCCAGTAGCAGGCAGGCGAACACCGGGGAGCTGTTTTTT. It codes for CASSRQANTGELFF.

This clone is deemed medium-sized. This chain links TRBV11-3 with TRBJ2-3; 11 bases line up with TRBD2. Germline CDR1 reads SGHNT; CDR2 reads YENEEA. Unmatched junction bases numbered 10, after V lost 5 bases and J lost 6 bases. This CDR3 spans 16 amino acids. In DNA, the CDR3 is TGTGCCAGCAGCCGCCATAGCGGGGGGGCCAAGGATACGCAGTATTTT. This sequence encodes CASSRHSGGAKDTQYF.

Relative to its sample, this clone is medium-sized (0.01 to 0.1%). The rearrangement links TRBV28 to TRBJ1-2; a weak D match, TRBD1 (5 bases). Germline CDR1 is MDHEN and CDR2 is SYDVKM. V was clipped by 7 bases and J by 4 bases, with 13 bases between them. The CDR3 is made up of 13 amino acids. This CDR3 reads CASIDPGTYGYTF. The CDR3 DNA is TGTGCCAGCATTGATCCAGGGACCTATGGCTACACCTTC.

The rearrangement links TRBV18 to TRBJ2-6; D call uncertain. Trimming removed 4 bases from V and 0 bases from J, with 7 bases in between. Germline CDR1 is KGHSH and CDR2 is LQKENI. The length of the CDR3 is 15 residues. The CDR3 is CASSLDRSGANVLTF. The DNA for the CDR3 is TGTGCCAGCTCACTGGACCGCTCTGGGGCCAACGTCCTGACTTTC.

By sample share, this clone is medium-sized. The CDR3 nucleotides are TGTGCCAGCAGTGAAGATTCTGGCGCCCTGGGCGAGCAGTACTTC. Translated: CASSEDSGALGEQYF. The chain employs TRBV9 and TRBJ2-7; D is unclear. V gave up 5 bases and J gave up 6 bases, with 21 bases separating them. The CDR3 contains 15 residues. CDR1 is SGDLS, CDR2 YYNGEE, per germline.

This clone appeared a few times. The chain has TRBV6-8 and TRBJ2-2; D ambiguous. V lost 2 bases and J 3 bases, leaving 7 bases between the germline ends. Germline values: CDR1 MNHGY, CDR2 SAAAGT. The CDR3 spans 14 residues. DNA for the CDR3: TGTGCCAGCAGTTACGGTGGGGACACCGGGGAGCTGTTTTTT. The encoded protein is CASSYGGDTGELFF.

The CDR3 nucleotides read TGTGCCAGTAGTGCGCTCGATTCTCACATTCAGTACTTC. Its translation: CASSALDSHIQYF. This chain links TRBV19 with TRBJ2-4; no firm D call. V was trimmed by 5 bases and J by 8 bases, leaving 13 bases between them. This CDR3 has 13 amino acids. Germline V gene data show CDR1 as LNHDA and CDR2 as SQIVND (reference sequence).